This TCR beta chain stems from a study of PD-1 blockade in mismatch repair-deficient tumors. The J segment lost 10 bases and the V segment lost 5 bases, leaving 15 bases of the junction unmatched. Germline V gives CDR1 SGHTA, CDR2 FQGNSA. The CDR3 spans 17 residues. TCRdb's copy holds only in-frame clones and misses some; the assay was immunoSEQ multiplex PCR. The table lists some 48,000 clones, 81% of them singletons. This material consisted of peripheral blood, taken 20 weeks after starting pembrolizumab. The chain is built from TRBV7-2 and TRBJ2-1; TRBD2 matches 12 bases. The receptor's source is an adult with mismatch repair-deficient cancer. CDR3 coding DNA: TGTGCCAGCAGCCAGTCGGTTCTAGCGGGAGGGCCACGGGAGCAGTTCTTC. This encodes CASSQSVLAGGPREQFF.